This TCR beta chain was sequenced in a study of T cell responses to AZD1222 COVID-19 vaccine. Study-wide findings and caveats: Only a handful of AZD1222 recipients were seropositive at baseline. No day 14 peak samples; only post-peak repertoires were characterized. Unmutated variant regions reportedly attract nearly half of all spike-specific TCRs. It should be noted that donors were predominantly white British and more often female, and clonal diversity was possibly underestimated.

CDR3 length: 11 amino acids. Trimming removed 2 bases from V and 7 bases from J, with 3 bases in between. In germline, CDR1 is MGHRA, CDR2 YSYEKL. The repertoire was sequenced with immunoSEQ multiplex PCR; TCRdb's copy has only in-frame clones and lacks some. The table includes some 250,000 clones, around 93% detected once. About this clone itself: The antigen is unknown.

This clonotype was sampled from an adult who received the AZD1222 COVID-19 vaccine. The starting material was peripheral blood, obtained 28 days after the second AZD1222 dose. The chain links TRBV4-1 to TRBJ1-5; D not resolved. The CDR3: CASSQRQPQHF. CDR3 DNA: TGCGCCAGCAGCCAAAGGCAGCCCCAGCATTTT.